Each of the 7 T cell receptor beta chains below was sequenced from the same sample in a study of T-cell memory formation after mild COVID-19. TCRdb itself ran the 5' RACE reads through MiXCR, one entry per CDR3 protein. Of around 510,000 distinct CDR3 sequences in the sample, about 22% are singletons; the top ten hold roughly 9.1%. Input material: PBMCs or a T cell subset sorted from them (not recorded which). Receptor source: an adult woman who had mild COVID-19 (a few samples of this study predate the infection). Cell type and time point are not known.

The chain is built from TRBV7-9 and TRBJ1-2, with TRBD1 matching over 10 bases. This CDR3 spans 16 amino acids. Germline CDR1 reads SEHNR; CDR2 reads FQNEAQ (reference sequence). V lost 6 bases and J lost 8; bases outside the gene matches: 15. Here the CDR3 DNA reads TGTGCCAGCAGTCTAATACGCTGGGACAGGGGTACGGGCTACACCTTC. Its protein is CASSLIRWDRGTGYTF.

This CDR3 reads CAISDSGQGHRLEAFF. The CDR3 DNA is TGTGCCATCAGTGATTCAGGACAGGGCCACCGTCTTGAAGCTTTCTTT. The J gene is TRBJ1-1, the V gene TRBV10-3; 8 nucleotides line up with TRBD1. CDR1 and CDR2 from the germline V gene are ENHRY and SYGVKD. V was pared by 3 bases and J by 7 bases, with 13 bases of the junction left unmatched. The CDR3 spans 16 residues.

The chain has TRBV2 and TRBJ1-5; 9 bases line up with TRBD1. The germline CDR1 and CDR2 sequences are SNHLY and FYNNEI. Trimming took 9 bases from V and 0 from J; bases not matched to a gene: 3. The CDR3 is 14 amino acids. CDR3 DNA sequence: TGTGCCAGAGGGGGACAGGGTAGCAATCAGCCCCAGCATTTT. It translates to CARGGQGSNQPQHF.

This clonotype turned up a few times. The junction differs from germline at one of its ends, possibly a read error. The gene calls are TRBV15 and TRBJ1-1, with D maybe TRBD1 (6 bases). CDR3 length: 16 residues. Germline CDR1 is LNHNV and CDR2 is YYDKDF (reference sequence). The CDR3 DNA reads as TGTGCCACCAGCAGAGCCCTGGGAGGGGGGGCCCTTTCGGAGGTCTTT. Translating gives CATSRALGGGALSEVF.

The sample holds a few counts of this clonotype. Germline is not matched at one junction end, which may reflect a read error. J is TRBJ2-1 and V is TRBV7-9; D gene ambiguous. CDR1 and CDR2 from the germline V gene are SEHNR and FQNEAQ (reference sequence). This CDR3 is built from 11 residues. The CDR3 DNA reads TGTGCCAGCAGCTTATCGGCAGGTCCAGTATTC. It is translated as CASSLSAGPVF.

This clonotype was observed a few times. The chain couples TRBV12-3 or TRBV12-4 to TRBJ1-1; D uncertain. Trimming pared 3 bases from V and 0 bases from J, leaving 11 bases between. The CDR3 runs to 15 residues. The DNA for the CDR3 is TGTGCCAGCAGTTTGTACGAGGGCCTGAACACTGAAGCTTTCTTT. Protein product: CASSLYEGLNTEAFF.

The CDR3 sequence: CSARGGRGFNYGYTF. DNA of the CDR3: TGCAGTGCTAGAGGAGGTCGGGGTTTTAACTATGGCTACACCTTC. The chain is built from TRBV20-1 and TRBJ1-2; unclear D gene. Trimming left V 1 base short and J 1 base short, with 13 bases between. Germline V CDR1 and CDR2: DFQATT, SNEGSKA (reference sequence). The CDR3 is 15 residues long.